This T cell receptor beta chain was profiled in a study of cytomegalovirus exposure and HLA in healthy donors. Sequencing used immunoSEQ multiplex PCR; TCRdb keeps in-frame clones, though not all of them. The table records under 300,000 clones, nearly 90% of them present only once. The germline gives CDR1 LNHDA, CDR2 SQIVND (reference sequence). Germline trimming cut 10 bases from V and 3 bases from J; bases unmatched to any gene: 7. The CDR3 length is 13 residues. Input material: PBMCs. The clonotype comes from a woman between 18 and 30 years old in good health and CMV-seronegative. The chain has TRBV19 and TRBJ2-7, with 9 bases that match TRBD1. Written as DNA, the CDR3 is TGTGCCACTTTTCCGGGACAGGGCTACGAGCAGTACTTC. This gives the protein CATFPGQGYEQYF.